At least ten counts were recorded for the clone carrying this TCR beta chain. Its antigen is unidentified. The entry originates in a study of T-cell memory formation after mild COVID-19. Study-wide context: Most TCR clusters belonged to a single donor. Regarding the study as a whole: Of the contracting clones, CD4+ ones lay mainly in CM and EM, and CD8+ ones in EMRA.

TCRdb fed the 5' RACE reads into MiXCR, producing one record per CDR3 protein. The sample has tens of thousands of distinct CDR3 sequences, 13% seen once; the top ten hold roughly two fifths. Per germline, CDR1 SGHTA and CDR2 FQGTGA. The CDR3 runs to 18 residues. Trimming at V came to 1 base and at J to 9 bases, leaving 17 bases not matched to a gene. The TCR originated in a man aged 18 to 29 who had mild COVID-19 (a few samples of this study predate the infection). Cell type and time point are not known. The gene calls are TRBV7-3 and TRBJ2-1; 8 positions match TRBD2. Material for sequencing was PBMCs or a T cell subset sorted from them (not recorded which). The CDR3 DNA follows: TGTGCCAGCAGCTTAATTGGTGGTAGGCGGGGGGTTGAGGGTGAGCAGTTCTTC. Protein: CASSLIGGRRGVEGEQFF.